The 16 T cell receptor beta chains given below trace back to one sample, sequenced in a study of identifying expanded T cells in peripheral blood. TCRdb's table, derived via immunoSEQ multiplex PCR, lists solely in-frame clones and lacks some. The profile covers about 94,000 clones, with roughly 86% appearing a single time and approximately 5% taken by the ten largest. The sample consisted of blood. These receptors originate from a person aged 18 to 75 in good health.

As DNA, the CDR3 is TGCGCCAGCAGCCGGGGGACAGGGAACACTGAAGCTTTCTTT. Its translation is CASSRGTGNTEAFF. The chain carries TRBV4-1 and TRBJ1-1; 8 nucleotides align to TRBD1. V trimming: 4 bases; J trimming: 1 base; junction bases outside the gene matches: 2. The CDR3 spans 14 residues. Looked up from germline, CDR1 is MGHRA and CDR2 is YSYEKL.

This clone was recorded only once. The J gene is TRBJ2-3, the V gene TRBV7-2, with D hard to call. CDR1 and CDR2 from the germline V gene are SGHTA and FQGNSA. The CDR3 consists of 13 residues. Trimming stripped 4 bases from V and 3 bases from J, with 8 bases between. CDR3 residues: CASSSRRTDTQYF. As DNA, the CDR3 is TGTGCCAGCAGCTCGCGAAGGACAGATACGCAGTATTTT.

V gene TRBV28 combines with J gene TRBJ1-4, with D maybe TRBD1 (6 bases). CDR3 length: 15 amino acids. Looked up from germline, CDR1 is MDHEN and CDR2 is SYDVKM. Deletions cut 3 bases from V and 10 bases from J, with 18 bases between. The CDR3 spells CASSFGGTYRRKLFF. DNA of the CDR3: TGTGCCAGCAGTTTTGGCGGGACATATCGGCGAAAACTGTTTTTT. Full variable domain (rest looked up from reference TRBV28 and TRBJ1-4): DVKVTQSSRYLVKRTGEKVFLECVQDMDHENMFWYRQDPGLGLRLIYFSYDVKMKEKGDIPEGYSVSREKKERFSLILESASTNQTSMYLCASSFGGTYRRKLFFGSGTQLSVL.

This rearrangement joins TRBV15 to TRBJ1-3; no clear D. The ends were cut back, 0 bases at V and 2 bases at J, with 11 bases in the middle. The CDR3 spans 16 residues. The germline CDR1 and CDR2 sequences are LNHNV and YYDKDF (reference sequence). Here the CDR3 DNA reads TGTGCCACCAGCAGAGAGGTGGGGATTACTGGAAACACCATATATTTT. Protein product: CATSREVGITGNTIYF.

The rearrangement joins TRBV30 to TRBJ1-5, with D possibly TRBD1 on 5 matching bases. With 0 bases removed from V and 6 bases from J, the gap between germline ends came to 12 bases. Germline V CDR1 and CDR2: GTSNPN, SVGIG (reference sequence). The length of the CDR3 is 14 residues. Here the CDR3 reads CAWSVGTIGQPQHF. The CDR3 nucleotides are TGTGCCTGGAGTGTCGGGACTATAGGTCAGCCCCAGCATTTT.

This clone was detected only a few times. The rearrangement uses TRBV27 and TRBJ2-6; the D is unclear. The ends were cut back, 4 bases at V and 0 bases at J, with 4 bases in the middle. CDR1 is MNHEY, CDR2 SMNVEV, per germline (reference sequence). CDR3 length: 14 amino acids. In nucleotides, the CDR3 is TGTGCCAGCAGTTCCAGCTCTGGGGCCAACGTCCTGACTTTC. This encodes CASSSSSGANVLTF.

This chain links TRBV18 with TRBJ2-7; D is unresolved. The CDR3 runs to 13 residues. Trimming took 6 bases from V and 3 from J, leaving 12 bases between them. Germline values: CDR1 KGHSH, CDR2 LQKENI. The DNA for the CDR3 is TGTGCCAGCTCTCCCCCACTTCTCTACGAGCAGTACTTC. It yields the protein CASSPPLLYEQYF.

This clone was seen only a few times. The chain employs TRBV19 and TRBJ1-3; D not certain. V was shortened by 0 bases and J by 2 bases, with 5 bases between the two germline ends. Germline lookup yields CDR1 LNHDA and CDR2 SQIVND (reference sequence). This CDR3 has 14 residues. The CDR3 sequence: CASSIDGPGNTIYF. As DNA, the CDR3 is TGTGCCAGTAGTATAGACGGACCTGGAAACACCATATATTTT.

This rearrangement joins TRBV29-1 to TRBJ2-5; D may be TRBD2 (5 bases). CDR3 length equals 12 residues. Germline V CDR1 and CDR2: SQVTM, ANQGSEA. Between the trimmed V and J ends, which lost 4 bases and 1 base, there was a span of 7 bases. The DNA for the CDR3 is TGCAGCGTTGGAGGGCGCCAAGAGACCCAGTACTTC. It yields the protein CSVGGRQETQYF. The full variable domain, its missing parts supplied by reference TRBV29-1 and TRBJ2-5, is SAVISQKPSRDICQRGTSLTIQCQVDSQVTMMFWYRQQPGQSLTLIATANQGSEATYESGFVIDKFPISRPNLTFSTLTVSNMSPEDSSIYLCSVGGRQETQYFGPGTRLLVL.

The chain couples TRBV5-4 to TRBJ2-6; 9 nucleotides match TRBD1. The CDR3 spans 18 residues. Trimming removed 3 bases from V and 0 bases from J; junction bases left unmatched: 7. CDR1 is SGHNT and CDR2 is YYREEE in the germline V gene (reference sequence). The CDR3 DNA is TGTGCCAGCAGCTCAACGGGACAGGGATTCTCTGGGGCCAACGTCCTGACTTTC. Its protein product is CASSSTGQGFSGANVLTF.

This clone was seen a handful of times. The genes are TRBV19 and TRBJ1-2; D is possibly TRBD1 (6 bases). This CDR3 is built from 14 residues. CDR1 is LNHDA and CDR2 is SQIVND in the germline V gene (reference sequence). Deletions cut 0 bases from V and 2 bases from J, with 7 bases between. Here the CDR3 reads CASSIEGANYGYTF. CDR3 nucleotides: TGTGCCAGTAGTATAGAGGGGGCGAACTATGGCTACACCTTC.

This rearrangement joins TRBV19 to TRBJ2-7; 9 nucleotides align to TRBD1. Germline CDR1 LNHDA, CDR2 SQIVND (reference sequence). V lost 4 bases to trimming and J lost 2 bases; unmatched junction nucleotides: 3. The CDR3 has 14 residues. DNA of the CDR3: TGTGCCAGTAGTAGAGGGACAGGGACCTACGAGCAGTACTTC. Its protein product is CASSRGTGTYEQYF.

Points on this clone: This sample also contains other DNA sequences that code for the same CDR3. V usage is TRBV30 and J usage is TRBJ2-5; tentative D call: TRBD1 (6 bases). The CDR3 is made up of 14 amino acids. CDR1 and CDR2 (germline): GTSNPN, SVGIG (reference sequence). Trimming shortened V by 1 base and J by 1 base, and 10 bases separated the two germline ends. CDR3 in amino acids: CAWSGGGFQETQYF. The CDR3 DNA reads TGTGCCTGGAGTGGAGGGGGATTCCAAGAGACCCAGTACTTC. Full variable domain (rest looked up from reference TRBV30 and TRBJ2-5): SQTIHQWPATLVQPVGSPLSLECTVEGTSNPNLYWYRQAAGRGLQLLFYSVGIGQISSEVPQNLSASRPQDRQFILSSKKLLLSDSGFYLCAWSGGGFQETQYFGPGTRLLVL.

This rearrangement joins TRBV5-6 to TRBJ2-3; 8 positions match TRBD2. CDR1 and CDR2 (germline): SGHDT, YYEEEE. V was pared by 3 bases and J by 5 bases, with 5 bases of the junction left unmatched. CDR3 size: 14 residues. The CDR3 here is CASSSGGLGDTQYF. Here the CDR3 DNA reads TGTGCCAGCAGCTCGGGGGGGCTGGGAGATACGCAGTATTTT.

CDR3: CAIGRDRGNQPQHF. CDR3 DNA: TGTGCCATCGGCCGGGACAGGGGCAATCAGCCCCAGCATTTT. V gene TRBV10-3 combines with J gene TRBJ1-5; TRBD1 aligns across 9 bases. Trimming at V came to 8 bases and at J to 2 bases, leaving 4 bases not matched to a gene. CDR3 length: 14 amino acids. Germline assignment: CDR1 ENHRY and CDR2 SYGVKD.

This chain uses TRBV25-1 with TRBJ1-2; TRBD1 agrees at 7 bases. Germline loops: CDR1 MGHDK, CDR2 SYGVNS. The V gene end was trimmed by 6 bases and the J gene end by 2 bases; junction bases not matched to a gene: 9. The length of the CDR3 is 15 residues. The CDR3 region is CASSATGQNNYGYTF. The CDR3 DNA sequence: TGTGCCAGCAGCGCGACGGGACAGAACAACTATGGCTACACCTTC.